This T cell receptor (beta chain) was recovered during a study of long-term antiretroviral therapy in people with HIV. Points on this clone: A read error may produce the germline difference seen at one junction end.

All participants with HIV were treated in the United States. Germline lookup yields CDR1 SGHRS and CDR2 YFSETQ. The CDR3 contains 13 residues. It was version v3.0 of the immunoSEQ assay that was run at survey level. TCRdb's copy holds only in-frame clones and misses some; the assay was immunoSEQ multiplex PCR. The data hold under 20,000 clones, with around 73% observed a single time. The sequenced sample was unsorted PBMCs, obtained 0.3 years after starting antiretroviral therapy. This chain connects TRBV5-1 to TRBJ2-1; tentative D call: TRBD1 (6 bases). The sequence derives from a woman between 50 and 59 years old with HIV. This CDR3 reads CASSLDSYNEQFF. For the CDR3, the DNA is TGTGCCAGCAGCTTGGACAGCTACAATGAGCAGTTCTTC.